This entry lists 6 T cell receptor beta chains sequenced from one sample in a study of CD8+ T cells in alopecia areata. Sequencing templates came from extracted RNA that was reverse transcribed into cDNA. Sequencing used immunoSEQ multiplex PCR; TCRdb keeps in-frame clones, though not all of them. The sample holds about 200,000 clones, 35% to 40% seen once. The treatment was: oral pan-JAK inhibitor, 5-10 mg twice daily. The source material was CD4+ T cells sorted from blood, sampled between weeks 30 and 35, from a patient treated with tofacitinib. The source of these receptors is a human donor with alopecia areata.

Written as DNA, the CDR3 is TGCAGCGTTATACTGACAGGATTGAGAGCTTTCTTT. It yields the protein CSVILTGLRAFF. This chain uses TRBV29-1 with TRBJ1-1; possible D gene TRBD1, 6 bases. V was pared by 5 bases and J by 10 bases, with 17 bases between. The germline gives CDR1 SQVTM, CDR2 ANQGSEA. The CDR3 has 12 residues.

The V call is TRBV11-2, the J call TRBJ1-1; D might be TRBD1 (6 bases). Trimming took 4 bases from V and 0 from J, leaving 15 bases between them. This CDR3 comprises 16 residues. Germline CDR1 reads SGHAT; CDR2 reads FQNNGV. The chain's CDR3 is CASSSIKTGLNTEAFF. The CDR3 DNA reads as TGTGCCAGCAGCTCAATAAAGACAGGCCTGAACACTGAAGCTTTCTTT.

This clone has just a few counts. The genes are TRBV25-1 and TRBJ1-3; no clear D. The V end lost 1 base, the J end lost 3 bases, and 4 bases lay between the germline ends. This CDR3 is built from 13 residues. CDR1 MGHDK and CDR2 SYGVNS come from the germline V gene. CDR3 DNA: TGTGCCAGCAGTGAATGGGTTGGAAACACCATATATTTT. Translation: CASSEWVGNTIYF.

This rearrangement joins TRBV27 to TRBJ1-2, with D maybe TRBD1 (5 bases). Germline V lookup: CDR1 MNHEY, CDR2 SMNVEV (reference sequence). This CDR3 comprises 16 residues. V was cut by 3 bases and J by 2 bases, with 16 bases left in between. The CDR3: CASSFITRERNYGYTF. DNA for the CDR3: TGTGCCAGCAGTTTCATTACCAGGGAAAGGAACTATGGCTACACCTTC.

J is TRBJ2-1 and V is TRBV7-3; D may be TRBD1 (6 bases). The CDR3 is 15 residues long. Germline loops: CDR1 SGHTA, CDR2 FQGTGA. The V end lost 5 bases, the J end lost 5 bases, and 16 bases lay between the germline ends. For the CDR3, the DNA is TGTGCCAGCAGCATCCAATACGGACAGCACAATGAGCAGTTCTTC. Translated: CASSIQYGQHNEQFF. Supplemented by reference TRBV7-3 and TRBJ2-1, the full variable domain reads GAGVSQTPSNKVTEKGKYVELRCDPISGHTALYWYRQSLGQGPEFLIYFQGTGAADDSGLPNDRFFAVRPEGSVSTLKIQRTERGDSAVYLCASSIQYGQHNEQFFGPGTRLTVL.

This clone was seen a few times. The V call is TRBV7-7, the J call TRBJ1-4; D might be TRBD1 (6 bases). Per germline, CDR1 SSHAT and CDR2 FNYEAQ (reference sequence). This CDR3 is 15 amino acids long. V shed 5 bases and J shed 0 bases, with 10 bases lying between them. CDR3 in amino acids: CASSAQGSTNEKLFF. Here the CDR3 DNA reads TGTGCCAGCAGCGCACAGGGCTCAACTAATGAAAAACTGTTTTTT.